This entry describes one TCR beta chain. The antigen remains unidentified. The sample originates from a study of T cells expressing NK-cell markers. Study-level information: Underlying the TCR beta repertoires were sorted CD3+CD56+NKG2C+, CD3+CD56+NKG2C- and CD3+CD56-NKG2C+ T cells. General study findings and limits: For a handful of donors, the dominant NKG2C+ clonotypes made up roughly 1.0-7.0% of their CD8+ T cells.

The CDR3 totals 16 residues. 5'RACE template switching built TCR beta cDNA with unique molecular identifiers. Following a re-call of the 5' RACE reads, TCRdb has one entry per CDR3 protein and lacks DNA. This listing includes about 170,000 distinct CDR3 sequences. V gene TRBV12-3 or TRBV12-4 combines with J gene TRBJ2-1; there is no DNA to check the TCRdb D call of TRBD2. The receptor comes from a man aged 18 to 69 in good health. Sequenced: blood T cells: a sorted CD56 or NKG2C T cell subset, CD4+ or CD8+ T cells, or bulk PBMC T cells (not recorded which). CDR3 sequence: CASRRTSGGPWLEQFF.